This TCR beta chain comes out of a study of human T cells and chemical hapten exposure (dated by TCRdb to the early 2020s). The study in broad terms: Libraries were combined into a pool for sequencing, and differences in TCR yield between samples came mainly from small differences in library volumes within the pool. Both TCR alpha and TCR beta chains were sequenced from each blood RNA sample. The study tracked peripheral blood TCR repertoire changes in vivo during primary and secondary sensitization to the hapten diphenylcyclopropenone (DPC) in alopecia patients.

The trim is 7 bases for V and 1 base for J, with a gap of 10 bases between the germline ends. CDR3 length: 13 amino acids, cysteine to phenylalanine. Only CDR3 DNA remains: 39 bases, in frame from the first base. Via the germline V gene (reference sequence), CDR1 is MNHNY and CDR2 SVGAGI. Libraries were made using RACE. TCRdb names NextSeq 500 as the instrument used. During library preparation, unique molecular identifiers were attached to individual cDNA molecules so that TCRs could be counted in a quantitative, reproducible way. Per the source publication's procedure: A median of approximately 100,000 TCRs per sample was observed, with a range of about 20,000 to 700,000. The Decombinator software suite was used to annotate V, J and CDR3 in the TCR reads. For PS versus PT1 abundance plots, all samples were subsampled to the same number of TCRs (28,000). TCRs were defined as expanded if absent before sensitization and observed at least eight times at the 2-week time point. TCRdb trimmed public reads at Q25 via fastp, called clones via MiXCR and kept in-frame beta chains. Each record represents a unique CDR3 protein, reported with the most common genes and DNA among its rows. These V and J calls are TCRdb output, not the study's own analysis. The table for this sample lists about 45,000 distinct CDR3 sequences; roughly 4.2% of them were counted only once. The ten largest clones add up to under 7% of the sample.

General findings and caveats noted by the study authors: No change with DPC sensitization was found in the number of TCRs above 1 in 1000 frequency, and no evidence of global repertoire structure alterations was found. After repeated subsampling, changes were observed in the strength of the expansion versus patch-test correlation and in the threshold at which the correlation became significant.

In the case of this clonotype: Its antigen target is currently unknown. Being one base from a much bigger clone, this may be a read error.

Explained via the paper, the time point label denotes: healthy volunteer bleed at 2 weeks. Total RNA was extracted from unfractionated whole blood collected in Tempus Blood RNA tubes. A handful of healthy volunteers were used as TCR sequencing controls and were bled at day 0, 2 weeks and 6 weeks. The chain employs TRBV6-6 and TRBJ1-1; the D gene is unclear. The sequence derives from a human donor in good health. Some clones in this sample may be carry-over from other donors' samples. Sequencing input: whole blood. The DNA reads TGTGCCAGCAACCCTAGGAGGAACACTGAAGCTTTCTTT. It codes for CASNPRRNTEAFF.